This T cell receptor (beta chain) comes out of a study of regulatory T cells in long-lasting Graves disease. Study-wide results and caveats: Patients with persistent disease shared 2,741 public clonotypes, outpacing the approximately 920 shared by new patients.

CDR1 is LNHNV, CDR2 YYDKDF, per germline (reference sequence). CDR3 length: 16 amino acids. Libraries of TCR beta came from iRepertoire HTBI primers plus Arm-PCR of CDR3 regions. One entry per CDR3 protein, called by TCRdb with MiXCR from the multiplex PCR reads. The sample has more than 300,000 distinct CDR3 sequences, roughly 20% seen once; the top ten hold approximately 28%. Time point meaning: persistent/refractory GD, antithyroid drugs over 5 years with positive TRAb. TCR sequences were obtained from RNA taken from PBMCs. EDTA tubes received approximately 9 milliliters of collected peripheral blood. Concerning this clonotype: Its target is unknown. At one boundary the junction diverges from the germline segment, which might be a read error.

The J gene is TRBJ2-6, the V gene TRBV15; no reliable D call. The receptor was isolated from a woman in her forties with Graves disease. The sample here was peripheral blood mononuclear cells (PBMCs), taken when the disease was refractory, from a patient treated with antithyroid drugs. Here the CDR3 reads CATGRDGSSGANVLTF. CDR3 coding DNA: TGTGCCACCGGCAGAGATGGAAGCTCTGGGGCCAACGTCCTGACTTTC.